This paragraph covers one TCR beta chain sequence. Its specificity is not known. Trimming removed 3 bases at V and 4 bases at J, with 13 bases between. The CDR3 contains 15 residues. The germline CDR1 and CDR2 sequences are LGHNA and YSLEER. The source of the sample is a study of response to subunit inactivated influenza vaccine. Each CDR3 protein is one row after TCRdb ran MiXCR on the RT-PCR reads. The sample holds about 500,000 distinct CDR3 sequences, around 13% seen once. The study, taken as a whole, reports: That few new T cells are recruited by each seasonal influenza vaccination was the authors' suggestion.

The origin of this receptor is a man aged 50 or older who received an inactivated influenza vaccine. The chain employs TRBV4-3 and TRBJ2-1; D possibly corresponds to TRBD1 (6 bases). Sequences were derived from PBMCs from blood, sampled roughly 6 weeks after vaccination. CDR3 nucleotides: TGCGCCAGCAGCCAGATCGACAGGAGATACAATGAGCAGTTCTTC. It translates to CASSQIDRRYNEQFF.